The 27 T cell receptor beta chains below all came from one sample that was sequenced in a study of technical replicates of blood from a few donors. Method: immunoSEQ multiplex PCR; TCRdb's copy keeps in-frame clones and lacks some. The data hold 56,000 or so clones, with around 96% observed a single time. The material sequenced was PBMCs. Receptors originate from a human donor in good health. Some clones in this sample may be carry-over from other donors' samples.

The chain carries TRBV6-5 and TRBJ2-7; 13 bases match TRBD2. There are 15 residues in the CDR3. V shed 4 bases and J 6 bases; nucleotides not matched to a gene: 6. Germline CDR1 reads MNHEY; CDR2 reads SVGAGI. The CDR3, as DNA: TGTGCCAGCAGTTCCGGACTAGCGGGAGTTATCGAGCAGTACTTC. Its protein is CASSSGLAGVIEQYF.

The gene calls are TRBV7-3 and TRBJ2-3; 9 bases align to TRBD2. The ends lost 5 bases at V and 2 bases at J; junction bases unmatched: 5. Germline CDR1 is SGHTA and CDR2 is FQGTGA. The CDR3 is made up of 15 amino acids. CDR3 sequence: CASSLQRGATDTQYF. CDR3 nucleotides: TGTGCCAGCAGCCTGCAGCGGGGGGCCACAGATACGCAGTATTTT.

This clone was observed a few times. The chain couples TRBV29-1 to TRBJ1-2; no definite D call. Trimming took off 5 bases at V and 0 bases at J, with 7 bases between the two ends. There are 12 residues in the CDR3. The germline V gene has CDR1 SQVTM and CDR2 ANQGSEA. In DNA, the CDR3 is TGCAGCGTTATTGACTCTAACTATGGCTACACCTTC. It specifies CSVIDSNYGYTF.

The gene calls are TRBV4-3 and TRBJ1-6; TRBD1 agrees at 11 bases. The CDR3 extends over 18 amino acids. CDR1 and CDR2 (germline): LGHNA, YSLEER. The junction had 8 bases not matched to a gene; V was cut back by 0 bases and J by 7 bases. CDR3: CASSQEGQGAGKNSPLHF. The CDR3 DNA follows: TGCGCCAGCAGCCAAGAAGGACAGGGGGCAGGAAAGAATTCACCCCTCCACTTT.

The genes are TRBV7-8 and TRBJ1-5; D possibly corresponds to TRBD1 (5 bases). The ends were cut back, 2 bases at V and 6 bases at J, with 11 bases in the middle. This CDR3 region has 14 residues. CDR1 and CDR2 (germline): SGHVS, FQNEAQ. For the CDR3, the DNA is TGTGCCAGCAGCTTACAGGGAACTGGTCAGCCCCAGCATTTT. It encodes CASSLQGTGQPQHF.

The chain combines TRBV7-3 with TRBJ2-1; 9 nucleotides agree with TRBD1. The CDR3 is 14 amino acids. J lost 4 bases, V lost 4 bases, and 2 bases had no gene match. The germline V gene has CDR1 SGHTA and CDR2 FQGTGA. The DNA for the CDR3 is TGTGCCAGCAGCTCGACAGGGGGATACAATGAGCAGTTCTTC. Amino acid sequence: CASSSTGGYNEQFF. Variable domain in full (rest from reference TRBV7-3 and TRBJ2-1): GAGVSQTPSNKVTEKGKYVELRCDPISGHTALYWYRQSLGQGPEFLIYFQGTGAADDSGLPNDRFFAVRPEGSVSTLKIQRTERGDSAVYLCASSSTGGYNEQFFGPGTRLTVL.

CDR3 in DNA: TGTGCCAGCAGCGCGGCCGGGACAGGGAGTTCACCCCTCCACTTT. Translation gives CASSAAGTGSSPLHF. The V call is TRBV5-4, the J call TRBJ1-6; 9 bases are a match to TRBD1. There are 15 residues in the CDR3. The germline gives CDR1 SGHNT, CDR2 YYREEE (reference sequence). J lost 9 bases, V lost 4 bases, and 8 bases had no gene match. The whole variable domain, filled in from reference TRBV5-4 and TRBJ1-6, reads ETGVTQSPTHLIKTRGQQVTLRCSSQSGHNTVSWYQQALGQGPQFIFQYYREEENGRGNFPPRFSGLQFPNYSSELNVNALELDDSALYLCASSAAGTGSSPLHFGNGTRLTVT.

This clone appeared a single time. The chain carries TRBV9 and TRBJ2-1; the match to TRBD2 covers 8 bases. There are 15 residues in the CDR3. V shed 0 bases, J shed 4 bases, and the junction held 3 bases outside the gene matches. Germline V gene lookup returns CDR1 SGDLS and CDR2 YYNGEE. CDR3 bases: TGTGCCAGCAGCGTAGCGGCTAGCGGGTACAATGAGCAGTTCTTC. This codes for CASSVAASGYNEQFF.

The sample holds one count of this clone. The chain has TRBV11-1 and TRBJ2-1, with 10 bases matching TRBD1. Germline V lookup: CDR1 SGHAT, CDR2 FQDESV (reference sequence). The CDR3 runs to 15 residues. After removal of 4 bases from V and 4 bases from J, the junction contained 4 bases not matched to a gene. The CDR3 nucleotides are TGTGCCAGCAGCTCGGACAGGGGGGCTTACAATGAGCAGTTCTTC. Protein sequence: CASSSDRGAYNEQFF. Full variable domain (outside the CDR3, taken from reference TRBV11-1 and TRBJ2-1): EAEVAQSPRYKITEKSQAVAFWCDPISGHATLYWYRQILGQGPELLVQFQDESVVDDSQLPKDRFSAERLKGVDSTLKIQPAELGDSAMYLCASSSDRGAYNEQFFGPGTRLTVL.

The chain has TRBV30 and TRBJ1-6, with D unclear. The V gene lost 2 bases and the J gene lost 7 bases, with 12 bases spanning the gap. Germline V gene lookup returns CDR1 GTSNPN and CDR2 SVGIG (reference sequence). This CDR3 is built from 14 residues. CDR3 DNA: TGTGCCTGGAGTCGAGGGCGGATGAATTCACCCCTCCACTTT. The encoded protein is CAWSRGRMNSPLHF.

The gene calls are TRBV18 and TRBJ1-2; the match to TRBD1 covers 10 bases. The germline V gene encodes CDR1 KGHSH and CDR2 LQKENI. V trimming: 3 bases; J trimming: 8 bases; junction bases outside the gene matches: 6. This CDR3 has 14 residues. This CDR3 is CASSPSGQGIGYTF. Written as DNA, the CDR3 is TGTGCCAGCTCACCCTCGGGACAGGGGATAGGCTACACCTTC. Full variable domain (outside the CDR3, taken from reference TRBV18 and TRBJ1-2): NAGVMQNPRHLVRRRGQEARLRCSPMKGHSHVYWYRQLPEEGLKFMVYLQKENIIDESGMPKERFSAEFPKEGPSILRIQQVVRGDSAAYFCASSPSGQGIGYTFGSGTRLTVV.

V gene TRBV5-4 combines with J gene TRBJ2-2; D is possibly TRBD2 (6 bases). This CDR3 is 15 amino acids long. CDR1 is SGHNT, CDR2 YYREEE, per germline (reference sequence). Trimming cost V 4 bases and J 0 bases, with 10 bases left between them. The CDR3 DNA sequence: TGTGCCAGCAGCCCGGGACTTACGAACACCGGGGAGCTGTTTTTT. Protein product: CASSPGLTNTGELFF.

V is TRBV2 and J is TRBJ1-6, with 8 bases that match TRBD1. V trimming: 9 bases; J trimming: 0 bases; junction bases outside the gene matches: 1. CDR3 length: 14 residues. CDR1 and CDR2 (germline): SNHLY, FYNNEI. The CDR3 DNA is TGTGCCAGTACAGGGGGCTCCTATAATTCACCCCTCCACTTT. It translates to CASTGGSYNSPLHF.

This clone came up once. This chain uses TRBV27 with TRBJ1-6; possibly TRBD1 for D (5 bases). This CDR3 is built from 15 residues. Germline lookup yields CDR1 MNHEY and CDR2 SMNVEV (reference sequence). V lost 4 bases to trimming and J lost 5 bases, with 12 bases between them. Here the CDR3 reads CASSWQGLDNSPLHF. In DNA, the CDR3 is TGTGCCAGCAGTTGGCAGGGACTGGATAATTCACCCCTCCACTTT.

The chain has TRBV18 and TRBJ2-4; 9 bases map to TRBD2. The CDR3 sequence is 15 residues long. CDR1 is KGHSH, CDR2 LQKENI, per germline. Trimming took 2 bases from V and 11 from J; bases not matched to a gene: 10. The CDR3 loop reads CASSPVAGGRFVQYF. CDR3 sequence (DNA): TGTGCCAGCTCACCAGTTGCGGGAGGGCGGTTTGTTCAGTACTTC.

J is TRBJ2-7 and V is TRBV29-1; 8 bases align to TRBD2. CDR3 length: 15 residues. Germline V CDR1 and CDR2: SQVTM, ANQGSEA. V lost 5 bases to trimming and J lost 0 bases; unmatched junction nucleotides: 9. CDR3 nucleotides: TGCAGCGTTCCCCGCGAGCGGGGGAGCTCCTACGAGCAGTACTTC. It specifies CSVPRERGSSYEQYF.

The chain carries TRBV2 and TRBJ1-1, with D possibly matching TRBD1 (5 bases). The CDR3 covers 13 residues. Germline CDR1 is SNHLY and CDR2 is FYNNEI. Trimming took 2 bases from V and 4 from J, leaving 8 bases between them. Here the CDR3 DNA reads TGTGCCAGCAGTGAATATCAGGGCACTGAAGCTTTCTTT. Amino acids: CASSEYQGTEAFF.

The rearrangement uses TRBV4-2 and TRBJ2-3, with 10 bases that match TRBD1. The germline CDR1 and CDR2 sequences are LGHNA and YNFKEQ. The ends lost 4 bases at V and 4 bases at J; junction bases unmatched: 8. The CDR3 runs 16 residues. The CDR3 nucleotides are TGTGCCAGCAGCCCGTTGGGGACAGGGGTCCCAGATACGCAGTATTTT. Translated: CASSPLGTGVPDTQYF.

The chain joins TRBV5-1 to TRBJ2-2; tentative D call: TRBD1 (6 bases). The germline CDR1 and CDR2 sequences are SGHRS and YFSETQ. The CDR3 contains 15 residues. Trimming pared 8 bases from V and 1 base from J, leaving 15 bases between. The CDR3 region is CASALGAGNTGELFF. The DNA for the CDR3 is TGCGCCAGTGCGTTGGGGGCTGGGAACACCGGGGAGCTGTTTTTT.

The chain couples TRBV30 to TRBJ1-3; D is unresolved. The CDR3 runs to 12 residues. The V end lost 8 bases, the J end lost 3 bases, and 11 bases lay between the germline ends. Germline-derived CDR1 and CDR2 are GTSNPN and SVGIG (reference sequence). CDR3: CAGLPRGNTIYF. The CDR3 coding sequence is TGTGCCGGACTCCCACGTGGAAACACCATATATTTT.

DNA for the CDR3: TGTGCCAGTAGTCCCCGGACAGGGGTCACAGATACGCAGTATTTT. Translation: CASSPRTGVTDTQYF. The chain links TRBV19 to TRBJ2-3; 9 nucleotides line up with TRBD1. CDR1 is LNHDA, CDR2 SQIVND, per germline (reference sequence). The CDR3 is 15 amino acids. The ends lost 5 bases at V and 2 bases at J; junction bases unmatched: 5. Looking up the rest from reference TRBV19 and TRBJ2-3 gives the full variable domain: DGGITQSPKYLFRKEGQNVTLSCEQNLNHDAMYWYRQDPGQGLRLIYYSQIVNDFQKGDIAEGYSVSREKKESFPLTVTSAQKNPTAFYLCASSPRTGVTDTQYFGPGTRLTVL.

V is TRBV5-1 and J is TRBJ1-3; the D gene is possibly TRBD1 (5 bases). Germline CDR1 is SGHRS and CDR2 is YFSETQ. This CDR3 contains 15 residues. Trimming removed 4 bases from V and 2 bases from J, with 13 bases in between. CDR3 region: CASSLFGATGNTIYF. The CDR3, as DNA: TGCGCCAGCAGCCTATTTGGGGCTACTGGAAACACCATATATTTT.

The V call is TRBV2, the J call TRBJ2-5; D perhaps matches TRBD1 (6 bases). The germline V gene encodes CDR1 SNHLY and CDR2 FYNNEI. Trimming removed 5 bases at V and 4 bases at J, with 14 bases between. There are 14 residues in the CDR3. CDR3 coding DNA: TGTGCCAGCAGTTGGAAGACAGGCGGAGAGACCCAGTACTTC. Translation gives CASSWKTGGETQYF.

The gene calls are TRBV4-2 and TRBJ2-1, with 12 positions matching TRBD2. The trim removed 1 base at V and 8 bases at J, leaving 3 bases unmatched. Germline V CDR1 and CDR2: LGHNA, YNFKEQ. The CDR3 loop spans 15 amino acids. The CDR3 protein is CASSQGTSGTYEQFF. In DNA, the CDR3 is TGTGCCAGCAGCCAAGGGACTAGCGGGACCTATGAGCAGTTCTTC.

The V and J genes are TRBV6-5 and TRBJ2-3, with D hard to call. The CDR3 spans 14 residues. Trimming took 4 bases from V and 1 from J, leaving 9 bases between them. Germline-derived CDR1 and CDR2 are MNHEY and SVGAGI. In DNA, the CDR3 is TGTGCCAGCAGTTTTGGCTTGGGCACAGATACGCAGTATTTT. Translation gives CASSFGLGTDTQYF.

The V call is TRBV7-2, the J call TRBJ2-7, with D perhaps matching TRBD1 (6 bases). Germline V gene lookup returns CDR1 SGHTA and CDR2 FQGNSA. The CDR3 covers 14 residues. Between the trimmed V and J ends, which lost 1 base and 7 bases, there was a span of 14 bases. CDR3 DNA sequence: TGTGCCAGCAGCTTAGGCGGTCAGGGGTTGGAGCAGTACTTC. Residues: CASSLGGQGLEQYF.

The rearrangement links TRBV29-1 to TRBJ2-7; 8 bases map to TRBD2. The CDR3 is 14 amino acids. CDR1 is SQVTM, CDR2 ANQGSEA, per germline. The V gene end was trimmed by 7 bases and the J gene end by 4 bases; junction bases not matched to a gene: 12. The CDR3 loop reads CSATGTSSTYEQYF. The DNA of the CDR3 is TGCAGCGCAACCGGGACTAGTTCTACTTACGAGCAGTACTTC.